This T cell receptor beta chain was identified during a study of T cells in Graves' hyperthyroidism and ophthalmopathy (dated by TCRdb to about 2019). In the study overall: Peripheral blood was sampled at the time of initial diagnosis, prior to any treatment. A discovery cohort of about 95 patients, about 40 with Graves' ophthalmopathy and more than 55 with stable Graves' hyperthyroidism, was used to find distinguishing TCR V-J signatures. Prospective prediction of ophthalmopathy was tested in an independent validation cohort of fewer than 20 hyperthyroidism patients and 17 patients who later progressed to ophthalmopathy. The approximately 100 discovery patients were divided at random into training and test sets in a 7:3 ratio. In addition, the study compared T-cell repertoires in thyroid tissue and in blood from over 5 Graves' hyperthyroidism patients. Once sampling was done, hyperthyroidism patients were given methimazole at a starting dose of 30 mg daily, whereas ophthalmopathy patients were given high-dose intravenous methylprednisolone. TCR Vbeta CDR3 sequencing of 135 peripheral blood samples (over 40 ophthalmopathy, 75 hyperthyroidism and 17 progressor patients) is reported in the paper.

Graves' hyperthyroidism was defined as stable when no progression to ophthalmopathy occurred over 18 months of follow-up. Hyperthyroidism patients were newly diagnosed, had a disease duration of under 2 months, and were aged 18 to 65 years. The study excluded patients with uncontrolled infections, other autoimmune diseases, pregnancy or lactation. Diagnoses relied on clinical symptoms, serum thyroxine and TRAb, thyroid ultrasound and orbital computed tomography. Ficoll-Paque density gradient centrifugation was used to isolate PBMCs from about 10 ml of fresh peripheral blood. Total RNA was extracted with Trizol reagent, and quality was checked on an Agilent 2100 Bioanalyzer. TCR beta CDR3 regions were amplified from RNA transcripts. A first-round RT-PCR of the TCR CDR3 used the HTBI primer set with the Qiagen OneStep RT-PCR kit. The libraries were constructed in a second round of multiplex PCR and then size-selected and purified. Paired-end sequencing of the libraries was performed with 100 bp reads on an Illumina HiSeq2000. Per the original workflow: Raw data were processed with SOAPnuke, discarding reads with adapters, uncalled bases, mean Phred below 15, or no exact constant-primer or identifier match. High-quality paired reads were merged with COPE v1.2.5, and unique nucleotide sequences were defined as clonotypes. MiTCR v1.1 was used to align clonotypes to the IMGT TRBV, TRBD and TRBJ reference segments. Only V-J combinations with frequency above 0.0001, covering approximately 99% of repertoires, were analysed. A TCS score was defined as the ratio between F50 (clonal expansion) and ExV (chaos), using BLOSUM62-based TCRdist between CDR3 peptides within each V-J. Welch's t-statistics and random forest reduced 500 to 650 V-J features to under 15, which were used in a naive Bayes classifier (R e1071). The raw public data were reprocessed by TCRdb itself: fastp quality trimming at Q25, MiXCR clonotype calling, in-frame beta chains only. For every CDR3 protein sequence, its rows merge into one entry that carries the most common genes and DNA. V and J calls and clone size were set by TCRdb, not the authors. This sample gives 600,000 to 650,000 distinct CDR3 sequences in total; 15% to 20% of them show up just once. The ten largest account for around 4% of the sample.

Beyond this particular receptor, the publication reports: Most expanded thyroid clonotypes (frequency above 0.001) were also detected in blood, a finding suggesting that blood repertoires may reflect thyroid immune responses. In validation, the model predicted progression to ophthalmopathy a median of approximately 6.3 months before onset, with 65% to 71% sensitivity and nearly 75% specificity. In cross-validation, a model built on a 13 V-J signature told ophthalmopathy apart from stable hyperthyroidism with approximately 90% sensitivity and about 81% specificity, and in testing the same model reached 80%/75%. No statistical method was used to fix the sample size in advance, and group allocation was not hidden from the investigators.

This clonotype was observed at least ten times. What antigen it recognizes has not been identified. No clone much larger than this one lies a single base away; base qualities are absent. Via the germline V gene, CDR1 is MDHEN and CDR2 SYDVKM. Including cysteine and phenylalanine, the CDR3 has 17 amino acids. Only CDR3 DNA is held: 51 bases, read in frame from base 1. V is reduced by 5 bases and J by 0 bases, leaving a spacing of 17 bases between them. The TCR comes from a woman in her twenties or thirties with Graves' hyperthyroidism. The sample consisted of blood. Recombination connected TRBV28 to TRBJ2-4, with the D gene call left open. The CDR3 sequence is CASSGLPWALAKNIQYF. The DNA is TGTGCCAGCAGTGGCCTTCCCTGGGCTCTAGCCAAAAACATTCAGTACTTC.